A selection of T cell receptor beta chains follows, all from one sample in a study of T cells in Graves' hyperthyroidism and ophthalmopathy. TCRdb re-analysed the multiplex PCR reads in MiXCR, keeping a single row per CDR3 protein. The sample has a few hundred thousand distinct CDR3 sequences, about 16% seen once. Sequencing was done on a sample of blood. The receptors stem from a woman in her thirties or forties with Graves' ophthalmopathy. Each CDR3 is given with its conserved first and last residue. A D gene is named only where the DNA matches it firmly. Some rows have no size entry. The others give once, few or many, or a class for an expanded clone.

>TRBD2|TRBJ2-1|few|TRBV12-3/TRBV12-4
TGTGCCAGCAGTTTGATCGGCGGGGGGGCGTTCAGTGAGCAGTTCTTC
CASSLIGGGAFSEQFF
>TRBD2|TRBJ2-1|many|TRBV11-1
TGTGCCAGCAGCTTAGGAGGACTAGCGGGACTGTCGCAGTTCTTC
CASSLGGLAGLSQFF
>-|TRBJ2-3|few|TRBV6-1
TGTGCCAGCAGTAACCGGGACTCCCCCGCAGATACGCAGTATTTT
CASSNRDSPADTQYF
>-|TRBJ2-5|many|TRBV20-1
TGCAGTGAAAGAGGTTACGAGACCCAGTACTTC
CSERGYETQYF
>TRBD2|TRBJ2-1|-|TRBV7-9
TGTGCCAGCAGCCCCCGGGGACTAGCGGCGAACAATGAGCAGTTCTTC
CASSPRGLAANNEQFF
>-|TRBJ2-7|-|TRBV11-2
TGTGCCAGCAGCTTAGGGGGGTCAGGGCCTTACGAGCAGTACTTC
CASSLGGSGPYEQYF
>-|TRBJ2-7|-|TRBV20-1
TGCAGTGCACTCCCAGAAGGAGGGGGCAGCTACGAGCAGTACTTC
CSALPEGGGSYEQYF
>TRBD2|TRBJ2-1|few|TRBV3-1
TGTGCCAGCAGCCTCGGACTAGCTATCGGAAATGAGCAGTTCTTC
CASSLGLAIGNEQFF
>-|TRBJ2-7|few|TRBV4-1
TGCGCCAGCAGCCATATCTTCCAGGGCGAGCAGTACTTC
CASSHIFQGEQYF
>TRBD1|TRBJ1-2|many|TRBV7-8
TGTGCCAGCAGCTCCTGGACAGGGAGTTTGAACTATGGCTACACCTTC
CASSSWTGSLNYGYTF
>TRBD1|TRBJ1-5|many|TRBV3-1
TGTGCCAGCAGCCAGACTGGGACAGGGGGCGCTCAGCCCCAGCATTTT
CASSQTGTGGAQPQHF
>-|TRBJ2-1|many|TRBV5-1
TGCGCCAGCAGCACATGGGCGGCGGGGCGCCCCTACAATGAGCAGTTCTTC
CASSTWAAGRPYNEQFF
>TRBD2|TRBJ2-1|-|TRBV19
TGTGCCAGTAGTACCGGGACTAGCGGCCTCAATGAGCAGTTCTTC
CASSTGTSGLNEQFF
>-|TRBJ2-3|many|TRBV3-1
TGTGCCAGCAGCCAAGGACCCTGGGGGGATACGCAGTATTTT
CASSQGPWGDTQYF
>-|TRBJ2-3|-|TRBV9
TGTGCCAGCAGCGAGCCCACTAGCACAGATACGCAGTATTTT
CASSEPTSTDTQYF
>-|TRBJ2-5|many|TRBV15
TGTGCCACCAGCAGAGATTTGGAGACCCAGTACTTC
CATSRDLETQYF
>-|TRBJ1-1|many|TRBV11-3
TGTGCCAGCAGCCCCGGACCGGGACGGACTGAAGCTTTCTTT
CASSPGPGRTEAFF
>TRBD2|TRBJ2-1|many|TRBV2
TGTGCCAGCAGTGATAGTAGCGGGAGGGACAATGAGCAGTTCTTC
CASSDSSGRDNEQFF
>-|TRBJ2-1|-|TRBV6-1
TGTGCCAGCAGTGAACAGGGACCAGTCCAGTTCTTC
CASSEQGPVQFF
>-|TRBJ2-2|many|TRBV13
TGTGCCAGCAGGACAAGACTAGACGCGAACACCGGGGAGCTGTTTTTT
CASRTRLDANTGELFF
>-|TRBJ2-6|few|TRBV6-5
TGTGCCAGCAGTTACTCTCTCGGGGGTAAAGGAGCTGGGGCCAACGTCCTGACTTTC
CASSYSLGGKGAGANVLTF
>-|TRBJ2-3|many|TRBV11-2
TGTGCCAGCAGCGATCAGGGGTTCGGCACAGATACGCAGTATTTT
CASSDQGFGTDTQYF
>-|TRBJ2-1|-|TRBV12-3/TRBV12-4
TGTGCCAGCAGAAAGAGCGGTGAAGGCTACAATGAGCAGTTCTTC
CASRKSGEGYNEQFF
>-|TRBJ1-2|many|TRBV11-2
TGTGCCAGCAGCTTAGGGGGAGGGAACTATGGCTACACCTTC
CASSLGGGNYGYTF
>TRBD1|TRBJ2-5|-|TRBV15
TGTGCCACCAGCAGAGGTGGACAGGGATACGAGACCCAGTACTTC
CATSRGGQGYETQYF
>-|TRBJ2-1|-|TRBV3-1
TGTGCCAGCAGCCCCTGGGCGGGGCCAGCTTTGAATGAGCAGTTCTTC
CASSPWAGPALNEQFF
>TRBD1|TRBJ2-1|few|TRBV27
TGTGCCAGCAGTCCCCGGGACAGGAGGGAGAATGAGCAGTTCTTC
CASSPRDRRENEQFF
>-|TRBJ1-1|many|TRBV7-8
TGTGCCAGCAGCAAAGGGGGGGATAACACTGAAGCTTTCTTT
CASSKGGDNTEAFF
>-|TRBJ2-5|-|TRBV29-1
TGCAGCGGGGGTCTCGGGATCCAGGAGACCCAGTACTTC
CSGGLGIQETQYF
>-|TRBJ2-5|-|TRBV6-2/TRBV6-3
TGTGCCAGCAGTCGGGACGAAGCGGGCCCGGAGACCCAGTACTTC
CASSRDEAGPETQYF
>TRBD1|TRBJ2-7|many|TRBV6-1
TGTGCCAGCAGTCCGTTACAGGGGGCCTCCTACGAGCAGTACTTC
CASSPLQGASYEQYF
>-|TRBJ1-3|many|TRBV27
TGTGCCAGCAGTTTGGGTTTCGGAAACACCATATATTTT
CASSLGFGNTIYF
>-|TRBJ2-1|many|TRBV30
TGTGCCTGGAGTGTAAACTCCCTTTCCAATGAGCAGTTCTTC
CAWSVNSLSNEQFF
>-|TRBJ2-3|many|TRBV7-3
TGTGCCAGCAGCGAATCTTATTCCACAGATACGCAGTATTTT
CASSESYSTDTQYF
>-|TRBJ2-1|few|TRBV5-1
TGCGCCAGCAGCTTGGGGCTGGGGGGGGCCGCGAGGGATGAGCAGTTCTTC
CASSLGLGGAARDEQFF
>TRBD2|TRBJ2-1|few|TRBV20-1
TGCAGTGCTAGAGAGGGGGGACTAGCGTATTACAATGAGCAGTTCTTC
CSAREGGLAYYNEQFF
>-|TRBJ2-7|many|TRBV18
TGTGCCAGCTCACCTAATCAGGGAGACTACGAGCAGTACTTC
CASSPNQGDYEQYF
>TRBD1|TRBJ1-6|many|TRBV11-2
TGTGCCAGCAGCACCGGACAGGGCTTTTTGAGTTCACCCCTCCACTTT
CASSTGQGFLSSPLHF
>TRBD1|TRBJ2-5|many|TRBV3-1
TGTGCCAGCAGCCGCCCGGGACAGGGGAAGGAAGAGACCCAGTACTTC
CASSRPGQGKEETQYF
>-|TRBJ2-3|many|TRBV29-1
TGCAGCGTTGAAGAGGGATTCAGAACAGGCACAGATACGCAGTATTTT
CSVEEGFRTGTDTQYF
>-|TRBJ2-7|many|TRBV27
TGTGCCAGCAGTTTGGCTCAGGGGATGGGTTACGAGCAGTACTTC
CASSLAQGMGYEQYF
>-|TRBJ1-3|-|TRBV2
TGTGCCAGCAGTGAAAGGGATGCAAGCTCTGGAAACACCATATATTTT
CASSERDASSGNTIYF
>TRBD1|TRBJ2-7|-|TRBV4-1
TGCGCCAGCAGCCAAGCGTTCATCGGGACAGGGATACCCTACGAGCAGTACTTC
CASSQAFIGTGIPYEQYF
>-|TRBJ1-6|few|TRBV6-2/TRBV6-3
TGTGCCAGCAGTTCTCGGACGGAGTATAATTCACCCCTCCACTTT
CASSSRTEYNSPLHF
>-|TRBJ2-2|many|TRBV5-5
TGTGCCAGCAGCCGGGACCCCCATTTCACCGGGGAGCTGTTTTTT
CASSRDPHFTGELFF
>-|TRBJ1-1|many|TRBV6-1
TGTGCCAGCAGCCGGGACCTTAACACTGAAGCTTTCTTT
CASSRDLNTEAFF
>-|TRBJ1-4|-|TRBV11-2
TGTGCCAGCAGCTTTAACCGGGACGGAAAGTATAATGAAAAACTGTTTTTT
CASSFNRDGKYNEKLFF
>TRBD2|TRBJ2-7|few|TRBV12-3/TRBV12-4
TGTGCCAGCAGCCCCCCCGGGGGGAATCCCTACGAGCAGTACTTC
CASSPPGGNPYEQYF
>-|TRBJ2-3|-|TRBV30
TGTGCCTGGAGTTTCACAGATACGCAGTATTTT
CAWSFTDTQYF
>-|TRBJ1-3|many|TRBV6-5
TGTGCCAGCAGTTACTCGATCGCGTCGGCCTCTGGAAACACCATATATTTT
CASSYSIASASGNTIYF
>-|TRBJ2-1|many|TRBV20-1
TGCAGTGCTAGAGATTATCGTGCGCCGCCAGGGGATGAGCAGTTCTTC
CSARDYRAPPGDEQFF
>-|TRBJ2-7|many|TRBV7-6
TGTGCCAGCAGCCAGACCCCGAGTCAGGTCTACGAGCAGTACTTC
CASSQTPSQVYEQYF
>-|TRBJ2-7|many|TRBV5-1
TGCGCCAGCAGCTTGTTTGGGCGGGACGAGCAGTACTTC
CASSLFGRDEQYF